The clone carrying this TCR beta chain was counted only a few times. Each CDR3 protein is one row after TCRdb ran MiXCR on the RT-PCR reads. The sample holds about a million distinct CDR3 sequences; more than 15% are singletons and the top ten take under 6.5%. Germline CDR1 reads MNHNS; CDR2 reads SASEGT. The CDR3 covers 17 residues. Trimming took 6 bases from V and 2 from J, leaving 22 bases between them. The data derive from a study of patients and donors after allogeneic stem cell transplantation. This TCR was sampled from a human donor who was either an allogeneic HSCT recipient or a stem cell or donor lymphocyte infusion donor (not recorded which). It is not recorded whose cells these are; they may come from a transplant donor. Sample: blood, either unsorted or a sorted T cell fraction (not recorded which). The rearrangement uses TRBV6-1 and TRBJ1-1, with D tentatively TRBD1 (6 bases). The CDR3 coding sequence is TGTGCCAGCAGCCCACTCAGGGGTTCTATCCGTAACACTGAAGCTTTCTTT. The encoded protein is CASSPLRGSIRNTEAFF.